The rows below give T cell receptor beta chains drawn from one sample of a study of CD8 T cells in Susac syndrome. TCRdb ran MiXCR on the immunoSEQ multiplex PCR reads and lists one entry per CDR3 protein. Among under 250,000 distinct CDR3 sequences listed, 93% were seen once. The sequenced sample was CD4+ T cells from PBMCs. The receptor set was obtained from a human donor with multiple sclerosis. The CDR3 runs from the conserved cysteine through the conserved F or W. A D gene is named only where the DNA matches it firmly. Rows may omit the clone size; those that give it use once, few, many or a size class.

v_call,d_call,j_call,clone_size,cdr3_aa,cdr3_nt
TRBV12-5,TRBD1,TRBJ2-5,once,CASVLGQGIQETQYF,TGTGCTAGTGTTTTGGGACAGGGTATCCAAGAGACCCAGTACTTC
TRBV12-3/TRBV12-4,NA,TRBJ1-1,NA,CASSFLPGTEAFF,TGTGCCAGCAGTTTCCTCCCAGGCACTGAAGCTTTCTTT
TRBV7-9,TRBD2,TRBJ2-3,NA,CASSFLLAGAVDTQYF,TGTGCCAGCAGCTTCCTACTAGCGGGAGCTGTAGATACGCAGTATTTT
TRBV5-1,NA,TRBJ2-3,NA,CASSLGATDTQYF,TGCGCCAGCAGCTTGGGGGCCACAGATACGCAGTATTTT
TRBV19,NA,TRBJ1-1,once,CASSTYTDRNTEAFF,TGTGCCAGTAGTACCTATACTGACAGGAACACTGAAGCTTTCTTT
TRBV29-1,TRBD1,TRBJ1-1,NA,CSADRAVNTEAFF,TGCAGCGCTGACAGGGCCGTGAACACTGAAGCTTTCTTT
TRBV7-9,NA,TRBJ2-2,NA,CASSLPGGELFF,TGTGCCAGCAGCCTCCCCGGCGGGGAGCTGTTTTTT
TRBV12-3/TRBV12-4,NA,TRBJ1-2,NA,CASSSRGRGYTF,TGTGCCAGCAGTTCCAGGGGTCGTGGCTACACCTTC
TRBV6-5,TRBD1,TRBJ2-7,NA,CASSRDRSYEQYF,TGTGCCAGCAGTCGGGACAGGAGTTACGAGCAGTACTTC
TRBV27,NA,TRBJ2-3,once,CASRTLGLKDTQYF,TGTGCCAGCAGAACTCTAGGCCTGAAGGATACGCAGTATTTT
TRBV29-1,NA,TRBJ1-5,NA,CSVVDSYNQPQHF,TGCAGCGTTGTCGACAGTTACAATCAGCCCCAGCATTTT
TRBV12-3/TRBV12-4,TRBD1,TRBJ1-5,NA,CASSPSGQGNQPQHF,TGTGCCAGCAGTCCCTCGGGACAGGGAAATCAGCCCCAGCATTTT
TRBV7-9,TRBD1,TRBJ1-1,NA,CASSLTGGSGREAFF,TGTGCCAGCAGCTTAACAGGGGGAAGCGGGCGTGAAGCTTTCTTT
TRBV27,NA,TRBJ1-5,NA,CASSTRDQPQHF,TGTGCCAGCAGTACCCGGGATCAGCCCCAGCATTTT
TRBV29-1,NA,TRBJ1-6,NA,CSASTGAPHSPLHF,TGCAGCGCCTCGACAGGAGCTCCCCATTCACCCCTCCACTTT
TRBV5-1,NA,TRBJ1-1,NA,CASSGTRGNTEAFF,TGCGCCAGCAGCGGAACCAGGGGGAACACTGAAGCTTTCTTT
TRBV20-1,TRBD2,TRBJ2-2,once,CSARKPLAGFSLGELFF,TGCAGTGCTAGAAAGCCGCTAGCGGGCTTCTCACTCGGGGAGCTGTTTTTT
TRBV6-2/TRBV6-3,TRBD1,TRBJ2-7,once,CASSSWDRVTYEQYF,TGTGCCAGCAGTTCCTGGGACAGGGTAACCTACGAGCAGTACTTC
TRBV18,NA,TRBJ2-3,NA,CASRPAALTDTQYF,TGTGCCAGCCGGCCGGCAGCACTAACAGATACGCAGTATTTT
TRBV6-1,NA,TRBJ1-5,NA,CASSRGANQPQHF,TGTGCCAGCAGTCGCGGGGCCAATCAGCCCCAGCATTTT
TRBV4-1,NA,TRBJ1-2,once,CASSQPSQRDYGYTF,TGCGCCAGCAGCCAACCCTCTCAACGGGACTATGGCTACACCTTC
TRBV12-3/TRBV12-4,NA,TRBJ1-1,few,CASSFQGMNTEAFF,TGTGCCAGCAGTTTTCAGGGTATGAACACTGAAGCTTTCTTT
TRBV29-1,NA,TRBJ2-3,NA,CSVAGDEVTDTQYF,TGCAGCGTTGCGGGGGACGAGGTCACAGATACGCAGTATTTT
TRBV7-9,NA,TRBJ1-1,NA,CASSLPNMNTEAFF,TGTGCCAGCAGCCTACCGAACATGAACACTGAAGCTTTCTTT
TRBV6-1,NA,TRBJ1-1,NA,CASGGSNTEAFF,TGTGCCAGCGGAGGAAGTAACACTGAAGCTTTCTTT
TRBV30,NA,TRBJ2-1,NA,CAWSVQGDEQFF,TGTGCCTGGAGTGTACAGGGAGATGAGCAGTTCTTC
TRBV5-1,NA,TRBJ2-2,NA,CASRVDRTVGGELFF,TGCGCCAGCCGAGTTGACAGGACGGTAGGCGGGGAGCTGTTTTTT
TRBV3-1,NA,TRBJ1-1,NA,CASSQAWTATEAFF,TGTGCCAGCAGCCAAGCTTGGACGGCCACTGAAGCTTTCTTT
TRBV12-3/TRBV12-4,NA,TRBJ2-2,NA,CASSPRDGSNTGELFF,TGTGCCAGCAGTCCCCGGGACGGTTCGAACACCGGGGAGCTGTTTTTT
TRBV19,TRBD2,TRBJ2-1,NA,CASSAGLAEQFF,TGTGCCAGTAGTGCGGGACTAGCTGAGCAGTTCTTC
TRBV4-1,TRBD1,TRBJ1-2,NA,CASSQDGTGDYGYTF,TGCGCCAGCAGCCAAGATGGGACAGGGGACTATGGCTACACCTTC
TRBV30,NA,TRBJ2-5,NA,CAWSLGGRETQYF,TGTGCCTGGAGTTTGGGGGGCAGAGAGACCCAGTACTTC
TRBV19,TRBD2,TRBJ2-1,once,CASSIGGRGLNNEQFF,TGTGCCAGTAGTATCGGCGGGAGGGGTTTGAACAATGAGCAGTTCTTC
TRBV11-2,NA,TRBJ1-3,few,CASSLAGSPGNTIYF,TGTGCCAGCAGCTTAGCGGGGAGCCCTGGAAACACCATATATTTT
TRBV7-3,TRBD2,TRBJ2-1,NA,CASSPSRGAYNEQFF,TGTGCCAGCAGCCCCTCGCGGGGGGCGTACAATGAGCAGTTCTTC
TRBV18,NA,TRBJ2-5,NA,CASSPVASQETQYF,TGTGCCAGCTCACCAGTGGCTAGTCAGGAGACCCAGTACTTC
TRBV6-5,TRBD1,TRBJ1-2,NA,CASSGGTATYGYTF,TGTGCCAGCAGTGGGGGGACAGCTACCTATGGCTACACCTTC
TRBV7-6,NA,TRBJ1-5,NA,CASSLARGPPPQPQHF,TGTGCCAGCAGCTTAGCCCGGGGCCCCCCACCTCAGCCCCAGCATTTT
TRBV4-1,TRBD1,TRBJ1-5,NA,CASSTRQGLRDQPQHF,TGCGCCAGCAGCACGCGACAGGGACTACGAGATCAGCCCCAGCATTTT
TRBV19,NA,TRBJ1-1,NA,CASIRGAKAFF,TGTGCCAGTATTCGAGGGGCGAAAGCTTTCTTT
TRBV5-4,TRBD2,TRBJ2-4,NA,CASSSTAGTSGENIQYF,TGTGCCAGCAGCAGTACCGCCGGGACTAGCGGGGAAAACATTCAGTACTTC
TRBV28,NA,TRBJ1-2,NA,CASRGAARGYTF,TGTGCCAGCAGAGGAGCAGCGCGAGGCTACACCTTC